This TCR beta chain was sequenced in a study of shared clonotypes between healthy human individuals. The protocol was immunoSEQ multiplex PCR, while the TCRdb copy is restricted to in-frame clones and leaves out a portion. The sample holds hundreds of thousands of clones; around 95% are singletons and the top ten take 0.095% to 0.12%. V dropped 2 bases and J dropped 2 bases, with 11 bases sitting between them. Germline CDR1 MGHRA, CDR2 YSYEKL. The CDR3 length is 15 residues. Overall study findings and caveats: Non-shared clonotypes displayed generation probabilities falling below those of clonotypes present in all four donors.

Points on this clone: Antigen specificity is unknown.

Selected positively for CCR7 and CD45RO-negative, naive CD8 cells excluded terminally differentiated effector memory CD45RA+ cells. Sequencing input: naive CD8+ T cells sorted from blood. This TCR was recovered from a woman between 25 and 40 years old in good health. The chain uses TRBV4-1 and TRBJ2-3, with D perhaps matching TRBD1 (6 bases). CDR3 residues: CASSQSGDDTDTQYF. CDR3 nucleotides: TGCGCCAGCAGCCAATCAGGGGACGACACAGATACGCAGTATTTT.